Many counts were recorded for the clone carrying this T cell receptor (beta chain). For TCRbeta, the library was prepared with unique molecular identifiers. MiXCR, run by TCRdb on the PCR reads, gives a single entry per CDR3 protein. The sample includes about 230,000 distinct CDR3 sequences, roughly 10% seen only once; the top ten take approximately 6.2%. These data originate in a study of T-cell reconstitution after alpha-beta-depleted transplantation in children. V gave up 1 base and J gave up 5 bases, with 9 bases separating them. From germline, CDR1 is SGHVS and CDR2 FQNEAQ. This CDR3 comprises 14 residues.

This receptor was obtained from a human donor who donated a stem cell graft to a child with acute lymphoblastic leukemia. Sequencing used PBMCs from the stem cell graft donor, obtained from the stem cell graft. The genes are TRBV7-8 and TRBJ1-5; D gene uncertain. The CDR3 nucleotides are TGTGCCAGCAGCTTAGTTGTTGGGGATCAGCCCCAGCATTTT. Translated, it gives CASSLVVGDQPQHF.